The 29 T cell receptor beta chains below all came from one sample that was sequenced in a study of cytomegalovirus exposure and HLA in healthy donors. Vbeta (60) and Jbeta (13) primers were used in the PCR. Libraries were prepared by immunoSEQ multiplex PCR; TCRdb keeps only in-frame clonotypes and omits some of them. The ten most abundant clones cover about 3.8% of a sample with over 100,000 clones. Sequenced: PBMCs. These receptors all stem from a man aged 25-40 years in good health and CMV-seronegative.

The genes are TRBV6-4 and TRBJ2-1; D possibly corresponds to TRBD1 (5 bases). The CDR3 length is 12 residues. The V end lost 2 bases, the J end lost 14 bases, and 13 bases lay between the germline ends. The germline V gene encodes CDR1 MRHNA and CDR2 SNTAGT. CDR3 sequence: CASSDLSRAKFF. CDR3 DNA: TGTGCCAGCAGTGACCTTTCCAGGGCGAAGTTCTTC.

The chain uses TRBV6-5 and TRBJ1-2; maybe TRBD1 (5 bases). Looked up from germline, CDR1 is MNHEY and CDR2 is SVGAGI. The V end was cut by 1 base, the J end by 2 bases, with 8 bases between. The CDR3 consists of 14 residues. The CDR3 loop reads CASSYFPGNYGYTF. CDR3 in DNA: TGTGCCAGCAGTTACTTCCCAGGGAACTATGGCTACACCTTC.

J is TRBJ2-4 and V is TRBV9; 8 bases map to TRBD1. The CDR3 extends over 14 amino acids. Looked up from germline, CDR1 is SGDLS and CDR2 is YYNGEE. Trimming cost V 3 bases and J 5 bases; bases outside gene matches: 4. The CDR3 loop reads CASSGTGSENIQYF. In DNA form, the CDR3 reads TGTGCCAGCAGCGGGACAGGGAGTGAAAACATTCAGTACTTC.

The CDR3 DNA is TGTGCCAGCAGCTTTGCACGCACAGGGCCCCAAAATCAGCCCCAGCATTTT. It encodes CASSFARTGPQNQPQHF. The V call is TRBV12-1, the J call TRBJ1-5; the table names TRBD1, a call not compared with the DNA. TRBV12-1 is given as a pseudogene. The CDR3 covers 17 residues.

The rearrangement links TRBV30 to TRBJ1-2, with D uncertain. Germline-derived CDR1 and CDR2 are GTSNPN and SVGIG (reference sequence). Deletions cut 2 bases from V and 7 bases from J, with 17 bases between. This CDR3 has 14 amino acids. The CDR3, as DNA: TGTGCCTGGAGTCGAGGGAGGGTGGACTTTGGCTACACCTTC. Its protein is CAWSRGRVDFGYTF. The variable domain in full, completed from reference TRBV30 and TRBJ1-2, reads SQTIHQWPATLVQPVGSPLSLECTVEGTSNPNLYWYRQAAGRGLQLLFYSVGIGQISSEVPQNLSASRPQDRQFILSSKKLLLSDSGFYLCAWSRGRVDFGYTFGSGTRLTVV.

The rearrangement joins TRBV25-1 to TRBJ2-7, with D uncertain. Germline CDR1 MGHDK, CDR2 SYGVNS. The CDR3 is 12 amino acids. V lost 0 bases, J lost 6 bases, and 6 bases lay in between. The CDR3: CASSEYWSEQYF. CDR3 in DNA: TGTGCCAGCAGTGAATATTGGAGCGAGCAGTACTTC.

The chain joins TRBV7-9 to TRBJ1-4; 9 bases line up with TRBD1. The germline CDR1 and CDR2 sequences are SEHNR and FQNEAQ (reference sequence). The V and J ends lost 5 bases and 3 bases, in that order; junction bases with no gene match: 4. The CDR3 covers 15 residues. This CDR3 is CASSAQGAPNEKLFF. CDR3 nucleotides: TGTGCCAGCAGCGCACAGGGGGCACCTAATGAAAAACTGTTTTTT.

This chain links TRBV9 with TRBJ1-2, with TRBD1 matching over 9 bases. Germline V gene sequence: CDR1 SGDLS, CDR2 YYNGEE. CDR3 size: 15 residues. V was clipped by 4 bases and J by 6 bases; unmatched bases: 10. The CDR3 DNA is TGTGCCAGCAGCACCCGGGGGACAGGGAAAGATGGCTACACCTTC. Amino acid sequence: CASSTRGTGKDGYTF.

The rearrangement links TRBV7-8 to TRBJ2-7; 7 nucleotides agree with TRBD2. V lost 5 bases to trimming and J lost 6 bases; unmatched junction nucleotides: 7. Germline assignment: CDR1 SGHVS and CDR2 FQNEAQ. This CDR3 comprises 13 residues. The DNA of the CDR3 is TGTGCCAGCAGCCCCGGGACTACGATCGAGCAGTACTTC. Protein sequence: CASSPGTTIEQYF.

CDR3 DNA sequence: TGTGCCAGCAGCTTACGCAGGGGTGACACTGAAGCTTTCTTT. Protein: CASSLRRGDTEAFF. The V gene is TRBV7-3, the J gene TRBJ1-1; maybe TRBD1 (6 bases). The CDR3 spans 14 residues. Germline V gene sequence: CDR1 SGHTA, CDR2 FQGTGA. Trimming took off 2 bases at V and 3 bases at J, with 10 bases between the two ends.

Here the CDR3 DNA reads TGCGCCAGCAGCTTGGTATCCAGTGTATACGAGCAGTACTTC. Protein: CASSLVSSVYEQYF. The V gene is TRBV5-1, the J gene TRBJ2-7; D unclear. V was pared by 0 bases and J by 4 bases, with 11 bases between. The germline V gene has CDR1 SGHRS and CDR2 YFSETQ. This CDR3 comprises 14 residues. Supplemented by reference TRBV5-1 and TRBJ2-7, the full variable domain reads KAGVTQTPRYLIKTRGQQVTLSCSPISGHRSVSWYQQTPGQGLQFLFEYFSETQRNKGNFPGRFSGRQFSNSRSEMNVSTLELGDSALYLCASSLVSSVYEQYFGPGTRLTVT.

The chain carries TRBV6-5 and TRBJ1-1, with D maybe TRBD1 (6 bases). Trimming removed 2 bases from V and 2 bases from J, with 9 bases in between. CDR3 size: 14 residues. Per the germline V gene, CDR1 is MNHEY and CDR2 is SVGAGI. In DNA, the CDR3 is TGTGCCAGCAGTTACAACAGGGTCAACACTGAAGCTTTCTTT. This sequence encodes CASSYNRVNTEAFF.

The V gene is TRBV7-6, the J gene TRBJ2-1, with D maybe TRBD1 (6 bases). The CDR3 contains 13 residues. Germline values: CDR1 SGHVS, CDR2 FNYEAQ. Trimming removed 4 bases from V and 7 bases from J, with 11 bases in between. CDR3 in amino acids: CASSSYQGNEQFF. CDR3 DNA sequence: TGTGCCAGCAGCTCCTACCAGGGGAATGAGCAGTTCTTC.

The J gene is TRBJ2-6, the V gene TRBV7-8; 8 bases align to TRBD1. The trim removed 5 bases at V and 5 bases at J, leaving 8 bases unmatched. This CDR3 region has 16 residues. Germline CDR1 SGHVS, CDR2 FQNEAQ. The CDR3 DNA sequence: TGTGCCAGCAGCGGACAAGACAGGGGTTGGGCCAACGTCCTGACTTTC. It yields the protein CASSGQDRGWANVLTF.

V is TRBV6-1 and J is TRBJ2-3, with 7 positions matching TRBD2. This CDR3 has 13 amino acids. From germline, CDR1 is MNHNS and CDR2 SASEGT. J lost 1 base, V lost 7 bases, and 2 bases had no gene match. The CDR3 DNA reads as TGTGCCAGCATGGCGGGGGGCACAGATACGCAGTATTTT. It is translated as CASMAGGTDTQYF.

The chain links TRBV27 to TRBJ2-3, with 7 bases identical to TRBD2. Germline CDR1 MNHEY, CDR2 SMNVEV (reference sequence). V lost 3 bases and J lost 1; bases outside the gene matches: 4. The CDR3 spans 15 residues. In DNA, the CDR3 is TGTGCCAGCAGTTTTAACGCGGGGGGCACAGATACGCAGTATTTT. As protein: CASSFNAGGTDTQYF.

The chain links TRBV28 to TRBJ2-3, with D possibly matching TRBD1 (7 bases). The V gene lost 7 bases and the J gene lost 1 base, with 18 bases spanning the gap. The CDR3 consists of 16 residues. CDR1 is MDHEN, CDR2 SYDVKM, per germline. CDR3 in DNA: TGTGCCAGCACCCCCGCGGGGCAGGGGGGCACAGATACGCAGTATTTT. Encoded protein: CASTPAGQGGTDTQYF. The full variable domain, with the rest looked up from reference TRBV28 and TRBJ2-3, is DVKVTQSSRYLVKRTGEKVFLECVQDMDHENMFWYRQDPGLGLRLIYFSYDVKMKEKGDIPEGYSVSREKKERFSLILESASTNQTSMYLCASTPAGQGGTDTQYFGPGTRLTVL.

The chain is built from TRBV19 and TRBJ1-2, with TRBD1 identical over 8 bases. CDR3 size: 11 residues. From germline, CDR1 is LNHDA and CDR2 SQIVND (reference sequence). The V segment lost 6 bases and the J segment 7 bases; nucleotides outside the gene matches: 1. CDR3 residues: CASRDRVGYTF. The CDR3 nucleotides read TGTGCCAGTAGGGACAGGGTTGGCTACACCTTC.

The chain combines TRBV7-9 with TRBJ2-3, with D perhaps matching TRBD1 (5 bases). The germline CDR1 and CDR2 sequences are SEHNR and FQNEAQ (reference sequence). V lost 2 bases and J lost 5, with 14 bases in between. The CDR3 has 15 residues. Here the CDR3 reads CASSLSGRALDTQYF. CDR3 bases: TGTGCCAGCAGCTTATCGGGCAGGGCTTTAGATACGCAGTATTTT.

This chain links TRBV6-5 with TRBJ2-1; the match to TRBD1 covers 11 bases. The CDR3 contains 15 residues. Germline CDR1 is MNHEY and CDR2 is SVGAGI. V shed 4 bases and J 6 bases; nucleotides not matched to a gene: 5. CDR3 sequence: CASSFDGTGGNEQFF. Written as DNA, the CDR3 is TGTGCCAGCAGTTTCGACGGGACAGGGGGCAATGAGCAGTTCTTC.

The chain joins TRBV9 to TRBJ1-4; 10 bases fit TRBD1. Unmatched junction bases numbered 7, after V lost 3 bases and J lost 5 bases. Germline loops: CDR1 SGDLS, CDR2 YYNGEE. The CDR3 has 16 amino acids. The CDR3 bases are TGTGCCAGCAGCGCCCAGGGGGGACAGGGGAATGAAAAACTGTTTTTT. It encodes CASSAQGGQGNEKLFF.

This chain links TRBV11-3 with TRBJ2-1; D call uncertain. Deletions cut 5 bases from V and 0 bases from J, with 8 bases between. CDR1 and CDR2 from the germline V gene are SGHNT and YENEEA. The CDR3 covers 14 residues. The CDR3 nucleotides are TGTGCCAGCAGCCCAGGTGGCTCCTACAATGAGCAGTTCTTC. It translates to CASSPGGSYNEQFF.

The chain uses TRBV4-2 and TRBJ2-3, with D tentatively TRBD2 (5 bases). Germline lookup yields CDR1 LGHNA and CDR2 YNFKEQ. V was shortened by 0 bases and J by 6 bases, with 13 bases between the two germline ends. CDR3 length: 15 residues. CDR3 protein: CASSQEFSGSDTQYF. The CDR3 DNA is TGTGCCAGCAGCCAAGAGTTCTCTGGGAGTGATACGCAGTATTTT.

This chain connects TRBV5-8 to TRBJ2-7; D is possibly TRBD1 (6 bases). Germline values: CDR1 SGHTS, CDR2 YDEGEE. This CDR3 is 17 amino acids long. Trimming left V 4 bases short and J 1 base short, with 21 bases between. The CDR3: CASSAPPTGDFSYEQYF. The DNA for the CDR3 is TGTGCCAGCAGCGCGCCTCCGACAGGTGACTTTTCCTACGAGCAGTACTTC.

The CDR3 sequence: CASSPMTGELFF. CDR3 DNA sequence: TGTGCCAGCTCACCTATGACCGGGGAGCTGTTTTTT. The rearrangement links TRBV18 to TRBJ2-2; D ambiguous. The length of the CDR3 is 12 residues. V lost 3 bases, J lost 5 bases, and 4 bases lay in between. Germline V CDR1 and CDR2: KGHSH, LQKENI. Together with reference TRBV18 and TRBJ2-2, the CDR3 gives the full variable domain: NAGVMQNPRHLVRRRGQEARLRCSPMKGHSHVYWYRQLPEEGLKFMVYLQKENIIDESGMPKERFSAEFPKEGPSILRIQQVVRGDSAAYFCASSPMTGELFFGEGSRLTVL.

The chain carries TRBV5-1 and TRBJ1-4; D is possibly TRBD1 (5 bases). The germline V gene encodes CDR1 SGHRS and CDR2 YFSETQ. CDR3 length: 17 residues. The germline V and J ends were trimmed by 6 bases and 0 bases, with 18 bases remaining between them. The CDR3 nucleotides are TGCGCCAGCACCCTGAATAACCCAGGGACAACTAATGAAAAACTGTTTTTT. It codes for CASTLNNPGTTNEKLFF.

This clone is labeled medium-sized (0.01 to 0.1%) based on frequency. The CDR3 region is CASGSGGGVIDTEAFF. The CDR3 DNA follows: TGTGCCAGCGGTTCAGGGGGCGGAGTTATCGACACTGAAGCTTTCTTT. The chain couples TRBV7-9 to TRBJ1-1; 8 nucleotides align to TRBD1. The germline V gene has CDR1 SEHNR and CDR2 FQNEAQ (reference sequence). The CDR3 runs 16 residues. Trimming at V came to 8 bases and at J to 3 bases, leaving 14 bases not matched to a gene. The variable domain in full, completed from reference TRBV7-9 and TRBJ1-1, reads DTGVSQNPRHKITKRGQNVTFRCDPISEHNRLYWYRQTLGQGPEFLTYFQNEAQLEKSRLLSDRFSAERPKGSFSTLEIQRTEQGDSAMYLCASGSGGGVIDTEAFFGQGTRLTVV.

The J gene is TRBJ2-3, the V gene TRBV5-1, with a tentative D call TRBD2 (5 bases). There are 13 residues in the CDR3. The germline V and J ends were trimmed by 4 bases and 0 bases, with 6 bases remaining between them. CDR1 and CDR2 from the germline V gene are SGHRS and YFSETQ. CDR3 DNA sequence: TGCGCCAGCAGCAGGACTAGCACAGATACGCAGTATTTT. This translates into CASSRTSTDTQYF. The complete variable domain, with remaining parts taken from reference TRBV5-1 and TRBJ2-3, reads KAGVTQTPRYLIKTRGQQVTLSCSPISGHRSVSWYQQTPGQGLQFLFEYFSETQRNKGNFPGRFSGRQFSNSRSEMNVSTLELGDSALYLCASSRTSTDTQYFGPGTRLTVL.

The chain has TRBV19 and TRBJ1-6; 7 nucleotides agree with TRBD1. CDR1 is LNHDA, CDR2 SQIVND, per germline (reference sequence). This CDR3 comprises 15 residues. V gave up 1 base and J gave up 7 bases; unmatched junction bases: 4. CDR3 DNA: TGTGCCAGTAGTATAGCCGGGACAGAGAATTCACCCCTCCACTTT. Protein: CASSIAGTENSPLHF.